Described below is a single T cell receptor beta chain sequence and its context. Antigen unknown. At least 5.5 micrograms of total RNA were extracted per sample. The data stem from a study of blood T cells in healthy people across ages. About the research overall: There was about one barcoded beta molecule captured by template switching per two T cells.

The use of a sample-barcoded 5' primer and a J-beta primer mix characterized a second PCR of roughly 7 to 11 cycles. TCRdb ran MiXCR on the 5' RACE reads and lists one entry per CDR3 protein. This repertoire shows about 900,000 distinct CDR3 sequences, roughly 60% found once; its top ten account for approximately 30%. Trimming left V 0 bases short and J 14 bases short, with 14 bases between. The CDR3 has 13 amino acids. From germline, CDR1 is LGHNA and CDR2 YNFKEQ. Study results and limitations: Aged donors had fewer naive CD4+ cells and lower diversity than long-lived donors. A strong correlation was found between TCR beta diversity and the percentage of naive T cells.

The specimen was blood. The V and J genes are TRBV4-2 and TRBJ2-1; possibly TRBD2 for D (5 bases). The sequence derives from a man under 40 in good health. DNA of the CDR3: TGTGCCAGCAGCCAAGACCGCGCGGGTATTGAGTTCTTC. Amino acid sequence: CASSQDRAGIEFF.